The 27 T cell receptor beta chains listed next were all sequenced from one sample in a study of blood T cell repertoires in COVID-19. The repertoire was sequenced with immunoSEQ multiplex PCR; TCRdb's copy has only in-frame clones and lacks some. The table lists 95,000 to 150,000 clones, over 60% of them singletons. Sequencing was carried out using peripheral blood. The receptors stem from a human donor in a cohort sampled during active COVID-19.

V and J are TRBV19 and TRBJ1-5; D is unclear. The V gene lost 5 bases and the J gene lost 10 bases, with 15 bases spanning the gap. The CDR3 spans 13 residues. Per the germline V gene, CDR1 is LNHDA and CDR2 is SQIVND (reference sequence). As DNA, the CDR3 is TGTGCCAGTAGTTCCTCCCCCGTGGGCCCCCAGCATTTT. Translation gives CASSSSPVGPQHF.

This chain joins TRBV7-6 and TRBJ2-7; 7 bases agree with TRBD1. The ends lost 1 base at V and 0 bases at J; junction bases unmatched: 6. The V gene's germline CDR1 is SGHVS and CDR2 FNYEAQ. The CDR3 covers 16 residues. CDR3 DNA sequence: TGTGCCAGCAGCTTAGGAGCCGGGACAGACTCCTACGAGCAGTACTTC. It yields the protein CASSLGAGTDSYEQYF.

V and J are TRBV27 and TRBJ2-6; 7 bases are a match to TRBD2. V lost 2 bases to trimming and J lost 8 bases; unmatched junction nucleotides: 15. The CDR3 spans 18 residues. Germline V CDR1 and CDR2: MNHEY, SMNVEV (reference sequence). CDR3 sequence (DNA): TGTGCCAGCAGTTTAAAGCCCACGGGGGGTTGGGGGTCCAACGTCCTGACTTTC. Its protein product is CASSLKPTGGWGSNVLTF.

The chain recombines TRBV5-4 with TRBJ2-7, with TRBD1 identical over 9 bases. In germline, CDR1 is SGHNT, CDR2 YYREEE (reference sequence). V lost 9 bases to trimming and J lost 3 bases; unmatched junction nucleotides: 10. This CDR3 is 14 amino acids long. CDR3 in amino acids: CATFRDRDNYEQYF. In DNA, the CDR3 is TGTGCCACGTTCCGGGACAGGGACAACTACGAGCAGTACTTC.

V usage is TRBV28 and J usage is TRBJ1-1; no definite D call. CDR3 length: 13 residues. Germline values: CDR1 MDHEN, CDR2 SYDVKM. Trimming took off 8 bases at V and 3 bases at J, with 13 bases between the two ends. DNA of the CDR3: TGTGCCAGCGGCGGCCTTTCGGACACTGAAGCTTTCTTT. Its translation is CASGGLSDTEAFF.

The CDR3 bases are TGTGCCAGCAGTTCCCTACTAGGCAATGAGCAGTTCTTC. Its protein is CASSSLLGNEQFF. This rearrangement joins TRBV28 to TRBJ2-1; tentative D call: TRBD2 (5 bases). The CDR3 contains 13 residues. Trimming cost V 4 bases and J 6 bases, with 10 bases left between them. CDR1 is MDHEN and CDR2 is SYDVKM in the germline V gene. Full variable domain (outside the CDR3, taken from reference TRBV28 and TRBJ2-1): DVKVTQSSRYLVKRTGEKVFLECVQDMDHENMFWYRQDPGLGLRLIYFSYDVKMKEKGDIPEGYSVSREKKERFSLILESASTNQTSMYLCASSSLLGNEQFFGPGTRLTVL.

This clone was recorded once. The chain couples TRBV11-2 to TRBJ1-3; 8 nucleotides agree with TRBD1. The germline gives CDR1 SGHAT, CDR2 FQNNGV. V lost 5 bases to trimming and J lost 0 bases; unmatched junction nucleotides: 15. This CDR3 region has 19 residues. The CDR3 DNA reads as TGTGCCAGCAGCCTACCCAGGGGGCAGTTAAGCCCCTCTGGAAACACCATATATTTT. Protein product: CASSLPRGQLSPSGNTIYF.

This CDR3 is CASSDFRGGGLTEAFF. For the CDR3, the DNA is TGTGCCAGCAGTGACTTTCGAGGCGGCGGACTCACTGAAGCTTTCTTT. The chain combines TRBV6-1 with TRBJ1-1; D unresolved. CDR3 length equals 16 residues. The V gene's germline CDR1 is MNHNS and CDR2 SASEGT. V was trimmed by 3 bases and J by 4 bases, leaving 18 bases between them.

This chain links TRBV28 with TRBJ1-6, with 7 positions matching TRBD1. V lost 6 bases and J lost 7; bases outside the gene matches: 9. Germline assignment: CDR1 MDHEN and CDR2 SYDVKM. The CDR3 covers 15 residues. CDR3 in amino acids: CASSPSGGRNSPLHF. CDR3 bases: TGTGCCAGCAGCCCCTCAGGGGGGCGGAATTCACCCCTCCACTTT. Drawing the rest from reference TRBV28 and TRBJ1-6, the complete variable domain is DVKVTQSSRYLVKRTGEKVFLECVQDMDHENMFWYRQDPGLGLRLIYFSYDVKMKEKGDIPEGYSVSREKKERFSLILESASTNQTSMYLCASSPSGGRNSPLHFGNGTRLTVT.

The J gene is TRBJ1-1, the V gene TRBV7-9, with D perhaps TRBD1 (5 bases). The CDR3 has 15 residues. Trimming cost V 4 bases and J 0 bases, with 12 bases left between them. The germline V gene encodes CDR1 SEHNR and CDR2 FQNEAQ (reference sequence). In nucleotides, the CDR3 is TGTGCCAGCAGCTCCTTGACAGCCATGAACACTGAAGCTTTCTTT. Translation gives CASSSLTAMNTEAFF.

For the CDR3, the DNA is TGTGCCAGCAGCTTTGGGGACACTGAGCAGTACTTC. Translating it yields CASSFGDTEQYF. This chain joins TRBV7-9 and TRBJ2-7, with TRBD1 as a possible D gene (6 bases). The V end lost 3 bases, the J end lost 7 bases, and 10 bases lay between the germline ends. This CDR3 has 12 amino acids. Germline V lookup: CDR1 SEHNR, CDR2 FQNEAQ (reference sequence).

The gene calls are TRBV2 and TRBJ2-7; maybe TRBD1 (5 bases). Trimming left V 2 bases short and J 0 bases short, with 11 bases between. CDR3 size: 15 residues. CDR1 is SNHLY, CDR2 FYNNEI, per germline. The CDR3 DNA is TGTGCCAGCAGTGAATATCAGGGTTCCTCCTACGAGCAGTACTTC. Encoded protein: CASSEYQGSSYEQYF.

The V and J genes are TRBV3-1 (or the pseudogene TRBV3-2) and TRBJ1-2, with D maybe TRBD1 (6 bases). This CDR3 contains 14 residues. Trimming took off 4 bases at V and 3 bases at J, with 12 bases between the two ends. Germline V CDR1 and CDR2: LGHDT, YNNKEL (reference sequence). The CDR3 bases are TGTGCCAGCAGCCCGCCGGACAGCTACTATGGCTACACCTTC. Translation gives CASSPPDSYYGYTF.

The chain carries TRBV11-3 and TRBJ2-7; 12 positions match TRBD2. The V gene end was trimmed by 5 bases and the J gene end by 6 bases; junction bases not matched to a gene: 8. The CDR3 totals 15 residues. The germline V gene encodes CDR1 SGHNT and CDR2 YENEEA. The CDR3 DNA follows: TGTGCCAGCAGCCGCAGACTAGCGGGAGTATCCGAGCAGTACTTC. It translates to CASSRRLAGVSEQYF. Using reference TRBV11-3 and TRBJ2-7 for the parts outside the CDR3, the full variable domain is EAGVVQSPRYKIIEKKQPVAFWCNPISGHNTLYWYLQNLGQGPELLIRYENEEAVDDSQLPKDRFSAERLKGVDSTLKIQPAELGDSAVYLCASSRRLAGVSEQYFGPGTRLTVT.

The V call is TRBV28, the J call TRBJ1-2; a weak D match, TRBD1 (6 bases). Trimming pared 3 bases from V and 1 base from J, leaving 12 bases between. The CDR3 runs to 15 residues. Germline CDR1 reads MDHEN; CDR2 reads SYDVKM. CDR3: CASSFGRRGNYGYTF. Written as DNA, the CDR3 is TGTGCCAGCAGTTTTGGGCGCAGGGGTAACTATGGCTACACCTTC.

The genes are TRBV20-1 and TRBJ1-4; no clear D. The CDR3 extends over 14 amino acids. Trimming cost V 3 bases and J 3 bases, with 11 bases left between them. CDR1 and CDR2 (germline): DFQATT, SNEGSKA (reference sequence). DNA of the CDR3: TGCAGTGCTAGTTCGCCAAGCTCTAATGAAAAACTGTTTTTT. It translates to CSASSPSSNEKLFF.

The V call is TRBV6-5, the J call TRBJ2-7, with 7 positions matching TRBD2. Per germline, CDR1 MNHEY and CDR2 SVGAGI. CDR3 length: 13 amino acids. V dropped 2 bases and J dropped 6; count of bases not matched to a gene: 4. CDR3 in amino acids: CASSYAGVGEQYF. DNA of the CDR3: TGTGCCAGCAGTTACGCGGGAGTCGGCGAGCAGTACTTC.

The sample holds one count of this clone. The J gene is TRBJ2-6, the V gene TRBV12-2; the table's D call of TRBD2 was not tested on the DNA. TRBV12-2 is shown as a pseudogene. There are 17 residues in the CDR3. The CDR3 DNA follows: TGTGCAAGTCGCTCGTGGGGACTCAACTCTGGGGCCAACGTCCTGACTTTC. Translated: CASRSWGLNSGANVLTF.

This clone occurred a few times. The chain uses TRBV11-2 and TRBJ1-4; maybe TRBD1 (6 bases). CDR1 is SGHAT and CDR2 is FQNNGV in the germline V gene. V was shortened by 5 bases and J by 8 bases, with 18 bases between the two germline ends. The CDR3 length is 15 residues. CDR3 bases: TGTGCCAGCAGCCGGGTGACAGGATCGATAGAAAAACTGTTTTTT. Residues: CASSRVTGSIEKLFF.

The chain combines TRBV5-1 with TRBJ2-5, with 11 bases matching TRBD2. The junction had 4 bases not matched to a gene; V was cut back by 2 bases and J by 4 bases. The CDR3 has 15 amino acids. The germline CDR1 and CDR2 sequences are SGHRS and YFSETQ. CDR3 sequence: CASSFGTSGGETQYF. In DNA form, the CDR3 reads TGCGCCAGCAGCTTCGGGACTAGCGGAGGAGAGACCCAGTACTTC.

As DNA, the CDR3 is TGTGCCTGGAGCGATGTGGGAGGTTCACCCCTCCACTTT. Its protein is CAWSDVGGSPLHF. V is TRBV30 and J is TRBJ1-6, with D unresolved. This CDR3 is 13 amino acids long. The V gene's germline CDR1 is GTSNPN and CDR2 SVGIG (reference sequence). Deletions cut 3 bases from V and 9 bases from J, with 12 bases between.

This chain links TRBV5-6 with TRBJ2-7; the D gene is possibly TRBD1 (6 bases). The germline V gene encodes CDR1 SGHDT and CDR2 YYEEEE. This CDR3 is 15 amino acids long. With 1 base removed from V and 5 bases from J, the gap between germline ends came to 16 bases. The CDR3 DNA reads TGTGCCAGCAGCTTGCGCGACAGGAATATGGACGAGCAGTACTTC. As protein: CASSLRDRNMDEQYF.

CDR3 residues: CASSPGGGPGYEQYF. Here the CDR3 DNA reads TGTGCCAGTAGTCCCGGGGGGGGGCCCGGCTACGAGCAGTACTTC. This chain uses TRBV19 with TRBJ2-7, with TRBD2 identical over 8 bases. This CDR3 spans 15 amino acids. Germline CDR1 LNHDA, CDR2 SQIVND (reference sequence). V lost 5 bases, J lost 3 bases, and 9 bases stayed unmatched.

This rearrangement joins TRBV5-6 to TRBJ2-7; D gene ambiguous. This CDR3 spans 12 amino acids. Trimming removed 5 bases at V and 0 bases at J, with 6 bases between. Germline V gene data show CDR1 as SGHDT and CDR2 as YYEEEE. The CDR3 sequence: CASSSSSYEQYF. CDR3 DNA sequence: TGTGCCAGCAGTTCTAGCTCCTACGAGCAGTACTTC.

This clone turned up a few times. The rearrangement links TRBV3-1 (or the pseudogene TRBV3-2) to TRBJ1-2; no firm D call. The CDR3 runs to 16 residues. Looked up from germline, CDR1 is LGHDT and CDR2 is YNNKEL (reference sequence). V gave up 1 base and J gave up 0 bases, with 12 bases separating them. DNA of the CDR3: TGTGCCAGCAGCCAAGCACCGGGTCTAGCTAACTATGGCTACACCTTC. This codes for CASSQAPGLANYGYTF.

Here the CDR3 DNA reads TGTGCCAGCAGTGACGTGACAGGGACCTATGGCTACACCTTC. It encodes CASSDVTGTYGYTF. The chain uses TRBV6-1 and TRBJ1-2; 7 bases line up with TRBD1. This CDR3 contains 14 residues. Germline V gene lookup returns CDR1 MNHNS and CDR2 SASEGT. V shed 3 bases, J shed 4 bases, and the junction held 5 bases outside the gene matches.

V is TRBV3-1 (or the pseudogene TRBV3-2) and J is TRBJ1-1; TRBD1 aligns across 7 bases. Germline V CDR1 and CDR2: LGHDT, YNNKEL (reference sequence). This CDR3 region has 18 residues. Trimming took 0 bases from V and 4 from J; bases not matched to a gene: 14. CDR3 nucleotides: TGTGCCAGCAGCCAAGACCCACTCCGAGGACAGGCCTTCACTGAAGCTTTCTTT. Translation gives CASSQDPLRGQAFTEAFF.